These T cell receptor beta chains were read from a single sample in a study of T cells in Graves' hyperthyroidism and ophthalmopathy. TCRdb processed the multiplex PCR reads anew with MiXCR; each CDR3 protein has one entry. The table has about 360,000 distinct CDR3 sequences, roughly 13% seen once. The sequenced material came from blood. The receptors were sampled from a woman between 18 and 30 years old with Graves' hyperthyroidism. The CDR3 runs from the conserved cysteine through the conserved F or W. D genes are given only for firm matches. The size of a clone is reported for some rows only, either as once, few or many, or as a class for expanded clones.

d_call j_call clone_size v_call cdr3_aa cdr3_nt
TRBD2 TRBJ2-7 many TRBV28 CASRQGLAGSVKQYF TGTGCCAGCAGGCAAGGACTAGCGGGATCGGTGAAGCAGTACTTC
NA TRBJ1-3 many TRBV29-1 CSVVTYRGSGNTIYF TGCAGCGTTGTCACTTACCGCGGGTCTGGAAACACCATATATTTT
NA TRBJ1-1 many TRBV7-2 CASSFGTETEAFF TGTGCCAGCAGCTTTGGGACGGAGACTGAAGCTTTCTTT
TRBD2 TRBJ2-5 NA TRBV7-2 CASSLVFQKGSGGPETQYF TGTGCCAGCAGCTTAGTATTCCAAAAGGGTAGCGGGGGGCCGGAGACCCAGTACTTC
TRBD2 TRBJ2-1 few TRBV29-1 CSVEWTSGMYNEQFF TGCAGCGTTGAATGGACTAGCGGGATGTACAATGAGCAGTTCTTC
NA TRBJ2-5 many TRBV27 CASSFGGTQQTQYF TGTGCCAGCAGTTTCGGAGGGACCCAACAGACCCAGTACTTC
TRBD1 TRBJ1-2 few TRBV2 CAREQSGQGAGGYTF TGTGCCAGAGAGCAATCTGGACAGGGGGCGGGTGGCTACACCTTC
NA TRBJ2-2 NA TRBV20-1 CSARGGGGPNGELFF TGCAGTGCTAGAGGAGGGGGGGGGCCAAACGGGGAGCTGTTTTTT
NA TRBJ2-5 few TRBV6-1 CASRKDGGGETQYF TGTGCCAGCAGAAAGGACGGGGGCGGAGAGACCCAGTACTTC
NA TRBJ2-1 NA TRBV20-1 CSASTGGIGSWYNEQFF TGCAGTGCTTCAACCGGCGGGATCGGCTCTTGGTACAATGAGCAGTTCTTC
NA TRBJ2-2 many TRBV27 CASSPLGGELFF TGTGCCAGCAGTCCGTTGGGTGGGGAGCTGTTTTTT
NA TRBJ1-5 many TRBV19 CASRRSNQPQHF TGTGCCAGCAGACGGAGCAATCAGCCCCAGCATTTT
TRBD1 TRBJ2-7 NA TRBV3-1 CASSAGTGVNEQYF TGTGCCAGCAGCGCCGGGACAGGGGTTAACGAGCAGTACTTC
NA TRBJ1-1 few TRBV6-2/TRBV6-3 CASSFSGLGATEAFF TGTGCCAGCAGTTTTTCGGGCTTGGGGGCCACTGAAGCTTTCTTT
TRBD1 TRBJ2-1 NA TRBV28 CASSLGRGPYNEQFF TGTGCCAGCAGTTTGGGCAGGGGGCCCTACAATGAGCAGTTCTTC
TRBD2 TRBJ2-1 few TRBV9 CASSVYTASGYNEQFF TGTGCCAGCAGCGTCTATACCGCTAGCGGGTACAATGAGCAGTTCTTC
TRBD1 TRBJ1-5 NA TRBV19 CASSTTGGRSNQPQHF TGTGCCAGTAGTACTACAGGGGGAAGGAGCAATCAGCCCCAGCATTTT
NA TRBJ1-1 many TRBV7-9 CASSLTLVNTEAFF TGTGCCAGCAGCTTAACCTTGGTGAACACTGAAGCTTTCTTT
NA TRBJ2-7 many TRBV5-1 CASSLEGEPYEQYF TGCGCCAGCAGCTTGGAAGGGGAACCCTACGAGCAGTACTTC
TRBD2 TRBJ2-3 few TRBV20-1 CSATRTSPNTDTQYF TGCAGTGCTACCCGGACTAGCCCTAACACAGATACGCAGTATTTT
NA TRBJ1-1 many TRBV27 CASSSVRRHLNTEAFF TGTGCCAGCAGTTCCGTCAGGAGACATTTGAACACTGAAGCTTTCTTT
TRBD1 TRBJ1-5 few TRBV9 CASSVTGDDQPQHF TGTGCCAGCAGCGTTACAGGGGATGATCAGCCCCAGCATTTT
TRBD2 TRBJ2-1 many TRBV29-1 CSVELAGGGEQFF TGCAGCGTTGAACTAGCGGGGGGGGGTGAGCAGTTCTTC
NA TRBJ1-5 many TRBV28 CASSFFPPRDNQPQHF TGTGCCAGCAGTTTTTTTCCCCCCAGGGATAATCAGCCCCAGCATTTT
TRBD2 TRBJ2-5 NA TRBV6-2/TRBV6-3 CASSWRGVRETQYF TGTGCCAGCAGCTGGCGGGGGGTAAGAGAGACCCAGTACTTC
TRBD2 TRBJ2-6 NA TRBV9 CASSVGGGGFGANVLTF TGTGCCAGCAGCGTAGGGGGGGGTGGATTTGGGGCCAACGTCCTGACTTTC
TRBD1 TRBJ2-3 NA TRBV5-8 CANSLGTGTPDTQYF TGTGCCAACAGCCTCGGGACAGGGACTCCAGATACGCAGTATTTT